The T cell receptor (beta chain) described here comes from a study of OX40 agonist ivuxolimab in advanced cancers. Study overall: Two patients with cutaneous melanoma and one with hepatocellular carcinoma, three in total, showed partial responses. Study results and caveats: CD4+ T cells averaged fewer expanded clones than CD8+ T cells. Circulating CD4+ and CD8+ T cells showed clonal expansion by week 6 at 0.1 to 3.0 mg/kg. Partial responders treated at 0.1-3.0 mg/kg exhibited clonal expansion among the lowest measured.

Germline values: CDR1 SEHNR, CDR2 FQNEAQ (reference sequence). Between the trimmed V and J ends, which lost 5 bases and 7 bases, there was a span of 30 bases. The CDR3 spans 18 residues. As regards this clone: Its antigen is undetermined.

TCRdb keeps only in-frame clones here, not all; method: immunoSEQ multiplex PCR. The profile shows some 74,000 clones, 86% of them singletons. This sample comprised CD4+ or CD8+ T cells sorted from blood, obtained in a trial of the OX40 agonist ivuxolimab. The TCR comes from an adult with an advanced solid tumor such as melanoma, head and neck, liver or kidney cancer. The chain has TRBV7-9 and TRBJ2-7, with D possibly being TRBD1 (6 bases). The CDR3 DNA follows: TGTGCCAGCAGCCCGGGACAACTTTTTGCCCCTACCCTGCGGGAGCAGTACTTC. This gives the protein CASSPGQLFAPTLREQYF. The complete variable domain, with remaining parts taken from reference TRBV7-9 and TRBJ2-7, reads DTGVSQNPRHKITKRGQNVTFRCDPISEHNRLYWYRQTLGQGPEFLTYFQNEAQLEKSRLLSDRFSAERPKGSFSTLEIQRTEQGDSAMYLCASSPGQLFAPTLREQYFGPGTRLTVT.